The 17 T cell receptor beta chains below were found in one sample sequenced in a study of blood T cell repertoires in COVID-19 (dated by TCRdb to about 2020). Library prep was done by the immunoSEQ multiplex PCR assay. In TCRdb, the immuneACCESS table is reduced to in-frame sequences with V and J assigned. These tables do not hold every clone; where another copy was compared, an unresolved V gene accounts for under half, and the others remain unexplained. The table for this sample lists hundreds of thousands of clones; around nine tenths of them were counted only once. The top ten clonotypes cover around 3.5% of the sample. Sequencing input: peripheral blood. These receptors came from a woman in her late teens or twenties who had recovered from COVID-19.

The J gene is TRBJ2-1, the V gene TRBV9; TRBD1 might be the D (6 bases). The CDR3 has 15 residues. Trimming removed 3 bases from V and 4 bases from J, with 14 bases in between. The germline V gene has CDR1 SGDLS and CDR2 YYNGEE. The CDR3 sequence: CASSDSFGTYNEQFF. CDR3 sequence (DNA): TGTGCCAGCAGCGATAGTTTCGGGACATACAATGAGCAGTTCTTC.

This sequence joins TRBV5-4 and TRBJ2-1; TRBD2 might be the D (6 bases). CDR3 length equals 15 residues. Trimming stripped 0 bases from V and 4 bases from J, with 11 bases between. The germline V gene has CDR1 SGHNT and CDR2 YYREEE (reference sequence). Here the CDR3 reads CASSLALGTYNEQFF. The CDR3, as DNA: TGTGCCAGCAGCTTGGCGCTCGGGACTTACAATGAGCAGTTCTTC.

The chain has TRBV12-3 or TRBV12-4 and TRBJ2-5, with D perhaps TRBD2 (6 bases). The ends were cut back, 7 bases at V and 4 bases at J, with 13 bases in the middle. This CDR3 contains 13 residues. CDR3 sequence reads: CASTKDGGETQYF. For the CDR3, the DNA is TGTGCCAGCACCAAAGACGGGGGAGAGACCCAGTACTTC.

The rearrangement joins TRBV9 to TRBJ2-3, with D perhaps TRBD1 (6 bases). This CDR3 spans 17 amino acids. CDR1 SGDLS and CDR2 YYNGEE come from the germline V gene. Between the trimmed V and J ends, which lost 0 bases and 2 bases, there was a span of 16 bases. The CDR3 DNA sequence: TGTGCCAGCAGCGTAGGGCTTTTGGGACAAATCACAGATACGCAGTATTTT. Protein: CASSVGLLGQITDTQYF.

The CDR3 protein is CASSPTASGQGVFGYTF. CDR3 DNA sequence: TGTGCCAGCAGCCCGACAGCCTCAGGACAGGGGGTTTTTGGCTACACCTTC. The chain is built from TRBV3-1 (or the pseudogene TRBV3-2) and TRBJ1-2; 10 positions match TRBD1. CDR1 is LGHDT and CDR2 is YNNKEL in the germline V gene (reference sequence). Germline trimming cut 4 bases from V and 7 bases from J; bases unmatched to any gene: 15. This CDR3 is 17 amino acids long.

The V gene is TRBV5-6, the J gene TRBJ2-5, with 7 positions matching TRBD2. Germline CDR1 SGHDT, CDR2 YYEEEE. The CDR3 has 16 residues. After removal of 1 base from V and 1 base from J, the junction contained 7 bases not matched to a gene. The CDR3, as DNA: TGTGCCAGCAGCTTGCTGGGGGAGGGACCCCAAGAGACCCAGTACTTC. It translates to CASSLLGEGPQETQYF. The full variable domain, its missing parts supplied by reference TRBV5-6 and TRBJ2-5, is DAGVTQSPTHLIKTRGQQVTLRCSPKSGHDTVSWYQQALGQGPQFIFQYYEEEERQRGNFPDRFSGHQFPNYSSELNVNALLLGDSALYLCASSLLGEGPQETQYFGPGTRLLVL.

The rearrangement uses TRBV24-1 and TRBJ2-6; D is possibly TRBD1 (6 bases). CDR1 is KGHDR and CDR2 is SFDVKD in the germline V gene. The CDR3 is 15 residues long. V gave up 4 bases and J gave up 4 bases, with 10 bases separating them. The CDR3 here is CATSDRQAGANVLTF. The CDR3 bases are TGTGCCACCAGTGACCGACAGGCGGGGGCCAACGTCCTGACTTTC.

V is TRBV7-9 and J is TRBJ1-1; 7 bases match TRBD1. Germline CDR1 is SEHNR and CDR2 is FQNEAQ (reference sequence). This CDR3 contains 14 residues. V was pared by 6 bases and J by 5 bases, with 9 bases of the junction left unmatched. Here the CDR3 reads CASSSRTGRTEAFF. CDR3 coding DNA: TGTGCCAGCAGTTCTAGGACAGGACGTACTGAAGCTTTCTTT.

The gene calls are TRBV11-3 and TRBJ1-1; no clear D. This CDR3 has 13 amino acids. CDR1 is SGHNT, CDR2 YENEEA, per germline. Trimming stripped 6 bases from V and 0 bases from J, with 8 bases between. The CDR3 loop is CASSQQMNTEAFF. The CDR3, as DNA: TGTGCCAGCAGTCAACAGATGAACACTGAAGCTTTCTTT.

The CDR3 DNA sequence: TGCAGTGCGTCTAATAATGAGCAGTTCTTC. Amino acids: CSASNNEQFF. The V and J genes are TRBV20-1 and TRBJ2-1; D is unclear. The CDR3 consists of 10 residues. The germline CDR1 and CDR2 sequences are DFQATT and SNEGSKA (reference sequence). V was pared by 6 bases and J by 7 bases, with 7 bases between.

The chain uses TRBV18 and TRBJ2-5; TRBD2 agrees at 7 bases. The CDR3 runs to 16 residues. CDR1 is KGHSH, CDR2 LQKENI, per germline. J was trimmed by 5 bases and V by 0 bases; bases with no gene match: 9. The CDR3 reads CASSPPGGYRGETQYF. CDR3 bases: TGTGCCAGCTCACCACCGGGGGGGTATCGCGGCGAGACCCAGTACTTC.

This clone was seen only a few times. CDR3 region: CASSQEVEGSGANVLTF. CDR3 DNA: TGCGCCAGCAGCCAAGAGGTGGAGGGCTCTGGGGCCAACGTCCTGACTTTC. The V gene is TRBV4-3, the J gene TRBJ2-6; D is perhaps TRBD2 (6 bases). Trimming stripped 0 bases from V and 0 bases from J, with 9 bases between. CDR1 and CDR2 (germline): LGHNA, YSLEER. The CDR3 is 17 residues long.

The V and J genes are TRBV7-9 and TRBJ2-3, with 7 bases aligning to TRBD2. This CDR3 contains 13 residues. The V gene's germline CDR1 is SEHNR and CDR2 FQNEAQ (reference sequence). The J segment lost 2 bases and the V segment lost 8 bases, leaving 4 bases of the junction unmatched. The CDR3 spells CASQRDPTDTQYF. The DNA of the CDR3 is TGTGCCAGCCAGCGGGACCCCACAGATACGCAGTATTTT.

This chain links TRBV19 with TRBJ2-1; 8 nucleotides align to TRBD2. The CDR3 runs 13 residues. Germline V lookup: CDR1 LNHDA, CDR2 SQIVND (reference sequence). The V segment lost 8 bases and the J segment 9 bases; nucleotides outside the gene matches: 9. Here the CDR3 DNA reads TGTGCCAGTTCCTACGGGAGGGGGGTTGAGCAGTTCTTC. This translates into CASSYGRGVEQFF.

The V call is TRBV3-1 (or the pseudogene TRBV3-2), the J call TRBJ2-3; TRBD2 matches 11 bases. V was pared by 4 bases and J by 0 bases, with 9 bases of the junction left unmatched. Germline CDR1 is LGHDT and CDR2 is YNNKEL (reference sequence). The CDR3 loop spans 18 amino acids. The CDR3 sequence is CASSPQPTSGTSTDTQYF. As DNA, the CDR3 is TGTGCCAGCAGCCCCCAACCGACTAGCGGGACTAGCACAGATACGCAGTATTTT.

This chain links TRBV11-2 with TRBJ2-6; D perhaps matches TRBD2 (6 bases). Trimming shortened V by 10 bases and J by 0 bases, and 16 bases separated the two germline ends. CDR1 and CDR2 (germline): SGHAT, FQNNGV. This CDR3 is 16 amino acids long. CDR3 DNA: TGTGCCATCGGGGGACGTATCTCCTCTGGGGCCAACGTCCTGACTTTC. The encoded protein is CAIGGRISSGANVLTF.

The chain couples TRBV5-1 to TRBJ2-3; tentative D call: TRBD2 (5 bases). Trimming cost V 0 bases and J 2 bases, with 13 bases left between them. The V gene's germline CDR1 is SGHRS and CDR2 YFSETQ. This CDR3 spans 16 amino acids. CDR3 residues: CASSLVISATTDTQYF. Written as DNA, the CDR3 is TGCGCCAGCAGCTTGGTGATTAGCGCCACCACAGATACGCAGTATTTT.